This TCR beta chain was observed in a study of T cells after posttransplantation cyclophosphamide. The related graft donor's blood sample was taken on the day of bone marrow donation. Produced via immunoSEQ multiplex PCR; TCRdb's table is partial and in-frame only. Here the sample spans approximately 45,000 clones, around nine tenths being singletons. Study-level findings and limits: Recipient CMV seropositivity and CMV reactivation strongly tracked TRB clonality. Donor-recipient repertoire similarity was low at 1-2 months, rising over year one.

This clone was found once. The antigen is not known. CDR3 length: 11 residues. Germline CDR1 reads MNHEY; CDR2 reads SMNVEV (reference sequence). V was clipped by 3 bases and J by 7 bases, with 3 bases between them. The clonotype was recovered from a woman aged 50 to 65 in good health and a related stem cell transplant donor. The rearrangement links TRBV27 to TRBJ2-2; unclear D gene. The sequencing input was PBMCs. The CDR3, as DNA: TGTGCCAGCAGTTTCAGCGGGGAGCTGTTTTTT. Protein: CASSFSGELFF.